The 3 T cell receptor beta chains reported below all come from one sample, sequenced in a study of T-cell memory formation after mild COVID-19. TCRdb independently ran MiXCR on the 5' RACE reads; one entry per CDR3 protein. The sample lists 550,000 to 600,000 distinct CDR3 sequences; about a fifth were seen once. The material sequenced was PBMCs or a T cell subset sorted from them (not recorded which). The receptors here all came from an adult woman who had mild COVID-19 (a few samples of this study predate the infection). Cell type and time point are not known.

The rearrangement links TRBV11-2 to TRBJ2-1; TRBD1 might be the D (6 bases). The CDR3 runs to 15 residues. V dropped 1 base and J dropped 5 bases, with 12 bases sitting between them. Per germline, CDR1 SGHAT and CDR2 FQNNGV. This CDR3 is CASSLGAQGHNEQFF. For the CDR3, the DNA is TGTGCCAGCAGCTTAGGGGCTCAGGGGCACAATGAGCAGTTCTTC.

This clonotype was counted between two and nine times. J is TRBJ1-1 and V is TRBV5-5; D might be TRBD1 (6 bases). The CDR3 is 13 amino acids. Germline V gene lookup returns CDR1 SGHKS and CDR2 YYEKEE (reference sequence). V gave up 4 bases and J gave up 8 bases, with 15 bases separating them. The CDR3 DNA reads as TGTGCCAGCAGCCCGAGGACAGTTGAAGAAGCTTTCTTT. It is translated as CASSPRTVEEAFF.

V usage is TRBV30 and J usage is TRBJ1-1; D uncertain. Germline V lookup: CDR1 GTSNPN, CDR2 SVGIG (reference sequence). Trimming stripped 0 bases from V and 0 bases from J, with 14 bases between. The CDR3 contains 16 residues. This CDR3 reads CAWSVLSGTMNTEAFF. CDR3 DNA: TGTGCCTGGAGTGTACTGTCAGGCACTATGAACACTGAAGCTTTCTTT.